The T cell receptor beta chain described here comes from a study of OX40 agonist ivuxolimab in advanced cancers. Across the study: Patients were dosed intravenously with ivuxolimab at 0.01 to 10 mg/kg every 2 weeks.

The cohort excluded patients with autoimmune disease history or systemic immunosuppression. Study-wide results and caveats: Expansion of clones was among the lowest in partial responders at 0.1-3.0 mg/kg. Clonal expansion by week 6 occurred in CD4+ and CD8+ blood T cells (at 0.1 to 3.0 mg/kg).

CDR3 length equals 15 residues. Germline V gene data show CDR1 as SGHVS and CDR2 as FNYEAQ. V lost 5 bases and J 2 bases, leaving 15 bases between the germline ends. The data were produced by immunoSEQ multiplex PCR, yet TCRdb's version contains in-frame clones alone and is incomplete. The table shows roughly 45,000 clones, with 75% to 90% occurring only once. In the case of this clone: Its matching antigen is unknown.

The specimen was CD4+ or CD8+ T cells sorted from blood, collected in a trial of the OX40 agonist ivuxolimab. The chain carries TRBV7-6 and TRBJ1-1; perhaps TRBD1 as D (5 bases). The sequence was collected from an adult with an advanced solid tumor such as melanoma, head and neck, liver or kidney cancer. In DNA, the CDR3 is TGTGCCAGCAGCCGAAAAGACAGCAGAAACACTGAAGCTTTCTTT. It specifies CASSRKDSRNTEAFF.